This T cell receptor beta chain was observed in a study of spatial heterogeneity in lung cancer. Study findings and constraints: Higher tumor mutation counts went along with higher counts of expanded intratumoral alpha and beta TCRs.

TCRdb redid the calling of the 5' RACE reads with MiXCR, one entry per CDR3 protein. The sample shows approximately 10,000 distinct CDR3 sequences, about 5% of them seen only once. Time point meaning: sample taken at primary tumor resection. The CDR3 is 16 residues long. With 0 bases clipped from V and 5 bases from J, the junction kept 8 bases outside the gene matches. Looked up from germline, CDR1 is SGDLS and CDR2 is YYNGEE. A note on this clonotype: Its target is not known. This beta chain lies outside the target of a library built for alpha chains; its clone size means little.

The chain joins TRBV9 to TRBJ2-1, with 7 positions matching TRBD2. The sample consisted of lung tumor tissue, taken at surgery. The clonotype originates from a male donor with early-stage non-small cell lung cancer. CDR3: CASSVVDLAGHNEQFF. The DNA for the CDR3 is TGTGCCAGCAGCGTAGTTGACTTAGCGGGCCACAATGAGCAGTTCTTC.